This section outlines one TCR beta chain sequence together with its context. Its specificity is not known. The entry originates in a study of T cells in localized non-small cell lung cancer. Whole-study findings and limits: Higher blood T cell density tracked longer overall survival.

V lost 1 base, J lost 4 bases, and 8 bases lay in between. Per the germline V gene, CDR1 is SGHNT and CDR2 is YYREEE (reference sequence). The length of the CDR3 is 13 residues. Sequencing was performed with immunoSEQ multiplex PCR; in TCRdb, only in-frame clones are kept and a portion is missing. The sample lists more than 25,000 clones; 85% to 90% were seen once. Sequences were derived from peripheral blood, sampled before any cancer treatment. The TCR comes from a female donor over 55 with stage III squamous cell lung carcinoma. The rearrangement joins TRBV5-4 to TRBJ1-2; TRBD1 is a possible D gene (6 bases). CDR3 nucleotides: TGTGCCAGCAGCTTGACAGGGCCCTATGGCTACACCTTC. Protein sequence: CASSLTGPYGYTF.